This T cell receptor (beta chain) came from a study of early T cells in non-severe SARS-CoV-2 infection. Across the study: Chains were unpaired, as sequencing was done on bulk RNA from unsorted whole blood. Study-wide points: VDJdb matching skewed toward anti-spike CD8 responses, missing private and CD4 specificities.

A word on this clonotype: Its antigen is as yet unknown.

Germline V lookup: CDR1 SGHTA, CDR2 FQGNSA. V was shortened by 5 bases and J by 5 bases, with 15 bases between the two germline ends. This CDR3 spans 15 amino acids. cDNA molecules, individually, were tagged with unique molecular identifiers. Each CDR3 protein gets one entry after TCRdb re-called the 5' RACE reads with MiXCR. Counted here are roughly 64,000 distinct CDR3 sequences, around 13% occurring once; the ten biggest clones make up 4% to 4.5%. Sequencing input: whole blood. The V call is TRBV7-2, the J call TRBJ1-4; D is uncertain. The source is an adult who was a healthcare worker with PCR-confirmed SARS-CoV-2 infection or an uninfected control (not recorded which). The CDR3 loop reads CASSANPGPNEKLFF. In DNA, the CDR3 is TGTGCCAGCAGCGCTAATCCGGGTCCAAATGAAAAACTGTTTTTT.